The 9 T cell receptor beta chains below were found in one sample sequenced in a study of blood T cell repertoires in COVID-19. Only in-frame clones appear in the TCRdb table, and some are missing; sequencing was by immunoSEQ multiplex PCR. The sample lists 200,000 to 250,000 clones, around 90% occurring once. Sequences were obtained from PBMCs or T cells enriched from blood (not recorded which). These receptors all stem from a woman aged 30 to 39 who had been exposed to COVID-19.

This rearrangement joins TRBV6-5 to TRBJ1-5; TRBD1 might be the D (5 bases). V dropped 10 bases and J dropped 3 bases, with 10 bases sitting between them. CDR3 size: 12 residues. Germline V lookup: CDR1 MNHEY, CDR2 SVGAGI. The CDR3 DNA follows: TGTGCCACGGGGGGGGTCAATCAGCCCCAGCATTTT. Amino acids: CATGGVNQPQHF.

The rearrangement links TRBV5-1 to TRBJ1-2, with 8 bases identical to TRBD1. After removal of 3 bases from V and 2 bases from J, the junction contained 15 bases not matched to a gene. There are 18 residues in the CDR3. CDR1 is SGHRS and CDR2 is YFSETQ in the germline V gene. In DNA form, the CDR3 reads TGCGCCAGCAGCTGGGCCCCAGGGGGCGTTTCACCAAACTATGGCTACACCTTC. Translation gives CASSWAPGGVSPNYGYTF. The entire variable domain, with the rest obtained from reference TRBV5-1 and TRBJ1-2, is as follows: KAGVTQTPRYLIKTRGQQVTLSCSPISGHRSVSWYQQTPGQGLQFLFEYFSETQRNKGNFPGRFSGRQFSNSRSEMNVSTLELGDSALYLCASSWAPGGVSPNYGYTFGSGTRLTVV.

The V and J genes are TRBV5-4 and TRBJ2-6; 7 bases are shared with TRBD1. V lost 4 bases and J lost 2; bases outside the gene matches: 6. The germline V gene has CDR1 SGHNT and CDR2 YYREEE (reference sequence). The CDR3 consists of 16 residues. CDR3 bases: TGTGCCAGCAGCCCAGACAGGGTCGCTGGGGCCAACGTCCTGACTTTC. Amino acids: CASSPDRVAGANVLTF. The complete variable domain, with remaining parts taken from reference TRBV5-4 and TRBJ2-6, reads ETGVTQSPTHLIKTRGQQVTLRCSSQSGHNTVSWYQQALGQGPQFIFQYYREEENGRGNFPPRFSGLQFPNYSSELNVNALELDDSALYLCASSPDRVAGANVLTFGAGSRLTVL.

The chain recombines TRBV9 with TRBJ2-1, with 8 bases fitting TRBD1. Germline CDR1 and CDR2: SGDLS and YYNGEE. Trimming cost V 0 bases and J 0 bases; bases outside gene matches: 5. The CDR3 length is 17 residues. The DNA of the CDR3 is TGTGCCAGCAGCGTAGGGGACAGGCTAAGCTCCTACAATGAGCAGTTCTTC. Translating it yields CASSVGDRLSSYNEQFF.

The CDR3 DNA follows: TGTGCCAGCAGTATGTTCAGGAACGAGCAGTACTTC. Protein: CASSMFRNEQYF. The chain links TRBV28 to TRBJ2-7; no clear D. Germline V gene sequence: CDR1 MDHEN, CDR2 SYDVKM. Trimming took 5 bases from V and 5 from J, leaving 10 bases between them. This CDR3 comprises 12 residues.

V is TRBV4-2 and J is TRBJ2-2; 13 bases match TRBD2. The V gene end was trimmed by 1 base and the J gene end by 1 base; junction bases not matched to a gene: 15. This CDR3 is 22 amino acids long. Germline CDR1 is LGHNA and CDR2 is YNFKEQ. This CDR3 reads CASSQVLAGLAGTELNTGELFF. CDR3 DNA: TGTGCCAGCAGCCAAGTATTGGCGGGACTAGCGGGAACGGAATTGAACACCGGGGAGCTGTTTTTT.

The CDR3 sequence: CASSIDFGGDTEAFF. In nucleotides, the CDR3 is TGTGCCAGTAGTATAGATTTCGGGGGGGACACTGAAGCTTTCTTT. The genes are TRBV19 and TRBJ1-1; D might be TRBD1 (5 bases). The V and J ends lost 0 bases and 3 bases respectively, with 11 bases between them. The CDR3 runs 15 residues. CDR1 and CDR2 (germline): LNHDA, SQIVND (reference sequence). The entire variable domain, with the rest obtained from reference TRBV19 and TRBJ1-1, is as follows: DGGITQSPKYLFRKEGQNVTLSCEQNLNHDAMYWYRQDPGQGLRLIYYSQIVNDFQKGDIAEGYSVSREKKESFPLTVTSAQKNPTAFYLCASSIDFGGDTEAFFGQGTRLTVV.

V is TRBV5-1 and J is TRBJ2-1; TRBD2 agrees at 14 bases. The V and J ends lost 4 bases and 0 bases, in that order; junction bases with no gene match: 12. The V gene's germline CDR1 is SGHRS and CDR2 YFSETQ. CDR3 length equals 20 residues. The CDR3 region has the DNA TGCGCCAGCAGCCAATACCCGACTAGCGGGAGGGCCGCCTCCTACAATGAGCAGTTCTTC. Amino acid sequence: CASSQYPTSGRAASYNEQFF. The full variable domain, rest sourced from reference TRBV5-1 and TRBJ2-1, is KAGVTQTPRYLIKTRGQQVTLSCSPISGHRSVSWYQQTPGQGLQFLFEYFSETQRNKGNFPGRFSGRQFSNSRSEMNVSTLELGDSALYLCASSQYPTSGRAASYNEQFFGPGTRLTVL.

The sample holds one count of this clone. The chain has TRBV28 and TRBJ1-4; D remains unclear. Germline CDR1 and CDR2: MDHEN and SYDVKM. The V and J ends lost 2 bases and 7 bases respectively, with 14 bases between them. The CDR3 totals 15 residues. The CDR3 DNA is TGTGCCAGCAGTTTAGCCGGTAACGGAGGTGAAAAACTGTTTTTT. Its translation is CASSLAGNGGEKLFF.